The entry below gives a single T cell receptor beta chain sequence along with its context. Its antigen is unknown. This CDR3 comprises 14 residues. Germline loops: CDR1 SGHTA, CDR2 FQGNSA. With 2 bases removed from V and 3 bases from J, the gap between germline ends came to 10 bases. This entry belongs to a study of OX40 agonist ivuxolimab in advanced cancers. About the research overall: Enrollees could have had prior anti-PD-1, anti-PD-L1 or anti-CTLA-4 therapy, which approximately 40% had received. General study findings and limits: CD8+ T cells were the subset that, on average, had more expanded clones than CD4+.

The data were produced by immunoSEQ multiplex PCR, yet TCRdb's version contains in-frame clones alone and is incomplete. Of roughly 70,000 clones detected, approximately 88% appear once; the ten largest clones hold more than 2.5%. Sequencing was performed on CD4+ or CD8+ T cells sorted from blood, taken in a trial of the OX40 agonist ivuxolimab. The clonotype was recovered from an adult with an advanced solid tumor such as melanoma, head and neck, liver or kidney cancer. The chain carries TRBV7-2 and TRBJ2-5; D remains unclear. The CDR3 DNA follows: TGTGCCAGCAGCTTAAACCCCTCTGAAGAGACCCAGTACTTC. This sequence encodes CASSLNPSEETQYF.